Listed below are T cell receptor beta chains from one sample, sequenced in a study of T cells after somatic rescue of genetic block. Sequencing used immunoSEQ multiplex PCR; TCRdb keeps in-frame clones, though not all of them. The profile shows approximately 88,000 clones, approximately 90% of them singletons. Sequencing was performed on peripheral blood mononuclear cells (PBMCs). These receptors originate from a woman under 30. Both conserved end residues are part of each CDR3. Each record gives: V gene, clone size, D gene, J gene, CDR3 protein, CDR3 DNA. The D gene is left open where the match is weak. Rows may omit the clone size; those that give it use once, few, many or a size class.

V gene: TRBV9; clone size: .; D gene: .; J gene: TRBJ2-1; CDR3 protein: CASSVASRQHNEQFF; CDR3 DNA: TGTGCCAGCAGCGTAGCTAGCAGACAGCACAATGAGCAGTTCTTC
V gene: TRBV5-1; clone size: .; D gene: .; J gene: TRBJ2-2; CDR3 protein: CASSFDRLNTGELFF; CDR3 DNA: TGCGCCAGCAGCTTTGACAGGCTGAACACCGGGGAGCTGTTTTTT
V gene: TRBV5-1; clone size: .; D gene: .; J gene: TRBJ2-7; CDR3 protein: CASSLVGNYEQYF; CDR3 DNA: TGCGCCAGCAGCTTGGTGGGCAACTACGAGCAGTACTTC
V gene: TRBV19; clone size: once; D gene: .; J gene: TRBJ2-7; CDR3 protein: CASSMSNRLSYEQYF; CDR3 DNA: TGTGCCAGTAGTATGTCTAACAGACTCTCCTACGAGCAGTACTTC
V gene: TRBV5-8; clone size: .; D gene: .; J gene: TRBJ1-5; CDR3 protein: CASSPGRGRKPQHF; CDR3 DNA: TGTGCCAGCAGCCCGGGACGGGGTCGCAAGCCCCAGCATTTT
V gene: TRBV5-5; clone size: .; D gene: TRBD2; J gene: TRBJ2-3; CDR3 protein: CASSRDSGRVADTQYF; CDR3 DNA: TGTGCCAGCAGCCGGGATAGCGGGAGGGTGGCGGATACGCAGTATTTT
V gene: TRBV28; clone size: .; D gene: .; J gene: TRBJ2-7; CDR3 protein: CASSRWGGEGYEQYF; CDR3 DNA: TGTGCCAGCAGTCGCTGGGGGGGCGAAGGCTACGAGCAGTACTTC
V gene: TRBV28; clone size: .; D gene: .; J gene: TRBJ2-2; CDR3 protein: CASSPFTGELFF; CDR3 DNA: TGTGCCAGCAGTCCCTTTACCGGGGAGCTGTTTTTT
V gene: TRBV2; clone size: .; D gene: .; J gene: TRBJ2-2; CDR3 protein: CASRAGPANTGELFF; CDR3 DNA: TGTGCCAGCAGGGCAGGGCCCGCGAACACCGGGGAGCTGTTTTTT
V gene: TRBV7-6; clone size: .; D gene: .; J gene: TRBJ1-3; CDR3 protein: CASSLAASGNTIYF; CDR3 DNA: TGTGCCAGCAGCTTAGCAGCTTCTGGAAACACCATATATTTT
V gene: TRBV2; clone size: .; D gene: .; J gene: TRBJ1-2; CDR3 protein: CASRPNSGTPVSNYGYTF; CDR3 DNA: TGTGCCAGCAGGCCGAATTCCGGGACACCGGTTTCTAACTATGGCTACACCTTC
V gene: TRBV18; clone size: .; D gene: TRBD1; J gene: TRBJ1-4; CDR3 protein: CASSPPGPGGPTNEKLFF; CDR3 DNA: TGTGCCAGCTCACCGCCCGGGCCAGGGGGCCCAACTAATGAAAAACTGTTTTTT